The 15 T cell receptor beta chains listed next were all sequenced from one sample in a study of PD-1 blockade in classical Hodgkin lymphoma (dated by TCRdb to 2018 to 2020). Receptor amplification or capture employed the immunoSEQ multiplex PCR assay. Sourced from immuneACCESS, this table was stored by TCRdb with only in-frame sequences that have V and J called. A share of the clones is absent; for the studies checked, an unresolved V gene accounts for under half, and the remainder has no known explanation. Counted in this sample were 30,000 or so clones; approximately 89% of them appeared once. Jointly, the top ten make up 3% to 4% of the sample. The time point label, read with the paper, signifies: newly diagnosed, previously untreated cHL patient sample. Source material: peripheral blood mononuclear cells (PBMCs). The receptors shown here come from a human donor with classical Hodgkin lymphoma.

The rearrangement uses TRBV11-2 and TRBJ2-3, with 9 bases aligning to TRBD2. The CDR3 is 14 amino acids. V was pared by 5 bases and J by 1 base, with 1 base of the junction left unmatched. Per the germline V gene, CDR1 is SGHAT and CDR2 is FQNNGV. CDR3 sequence reads: CASSRTSGTDTQYF. Written as DNA, the CDR3 is TGTGCCAGCAGCCGGACTAGCGGCACAGATACGCAGTATTTT.

V and J are TRBV18 and TRBJ2-3; the match to TRBD2 covers 7 bases. The V segment lost 1 base and the J segment 4 bases; nucleotides outside the gene matches: 5. Germline CDR1 KGHSH, CDR2 LQKENI. The CDR3 extends over 15 amino acids. The DNA for the CDR3 is TGTGCCAGCTCACCACTACGGGAGGTGGCAGATACGCAGTATTTT. Translating it yields CASSPLREVADTQYF. Full variable domain (rest looked up from reference TRBV18 and TRBJ2-3): NAGVMQNPRHLVRRRGQEARLRCSPMKGHSHVYWYRQLPEEGLKFMVYLQKENIIDESGMPKERFSAEFPKEGPSILRIQQVVRGDSAAYFCASSPLREVADTQYFGPGTRLTVL.

The rearrangement uses TRBV2 and TRBJ2-7, with D unresolved. The CDR3 runs to 11 residues. Germline V CDR1 and CDR2: SNHLY, FYNNEI. V was shortened by 3 bases and J by 2 bases, with 2 bases between the two germline ends. As DNA, the CDR3 is TGTGCCAGCAGTGAGGCCTACGAGCAGTACTTC. Its protein is CASSEAYEQYF.

This chain joins TRBV5-1 and TRBJ1-2; D is ambiguous. The germline V and J ends were trimmed by 4 bases and 4 bases, with 11 bases remaining between them. This CDR3 contains 13 residues. Germline lookup yields CDR1 SGHRS and CDR2 YFSETQ. The CDR3 DNA is TGCGCCAGCAGCGCCCAGGAATCCTATGGCTACACCTTC. This sequence encodes CASSAQESYGYTF.

V and J are TRBV10-3 and TRBJ2-1; 9 bases fit TRBD2. The CDR3 is 15 residues long. V shed 5 bases and J 5 bases; nucleotides not matched to a gene: 7. CDR1 is ENHRY, CDR2 SYGVKD, per germline. The CDR3 region has the DNA TGTGCCATCAGTTCCGACCTAGCGGGACACAATGAGCAGTTCTTC. It codes for CAISSDLAGHNEQFF.

This clone counts as medium-sized (0.01 to 0.1%). The chain carries TRBV2 and TRBJ2-7; the D is unclear. The CDR3 sequence is 12 residues long. V lost 5 bases to trimming and J lost 5 bases, with 10 bases between them. Germline values: CDR1 SNHLY, CDR2 FYNNEI. CDR3 in amino acids: CASSNLGNEQYF. CDR3 sequence (DNA): TGTGCCAGCAGTAATTTGGGGAACGAGCAGTACTTC.

The rearrangement links TRBV6-1 to TRBJ2-7, with unresolved D. This CDR3 is 13 amino acids long. Trimming took 10 bases from V and 1 from J, leaving 14 bases between them. From germline, CDR1 is MNHNS and CDR2 SASEGT. CDR3 DNA: TGTGCCACCCAGACCACCGTTTCCTACGAGCAGTACTTC. Its translation: CATQTTVSYEQYF.

V gene TRBV7-2 combines with J gene TRBJ2-4, with 14 bases that match TRBD2. The J segment lost 2 bases and the V segment lost 4 bases, leaving 4 bases of the junction unmatched. The CDR3 length is 17 residues. The V gene's germline CDR1 is SGHTA and CDR2 FQGNSA. The CDR3 coding sequence is TGTGCCAGCAGCTCGGGACTAGCGGGAGTACCCAAAAACATTCAGTACTTC. As protein: CASSSGLAGVPKNIQYF.

J is TRBJ2-5 and V is TRBV11-3; D remains unclear. The CDR3 is made up of 12 amino acids. Germline V gene data show CDR1 as SGHNT and CDR2 as YENEEA. Trimming pared 6 bases from V and 3 bases from J, leaving 8 bases between. The CDR3 here is CASSIGEETQYF. The CDR3 DNA reads as TGTGCCAGCAGTATCGGCGAAGAGACCCAGTACTTC.

CDR3 nucleotide sequence: TGTGCCAGCAGCGCAGGACAGGGCCAGACCTACGAGCAGTACTTC. Protein: CASSAGQGQTYEQYF. V gene TRBV7-3 combines with J gene TRBJ2-7; TRBD1 aligns across 8 bases. Germline V CDR1 and CDR2: SGHTA, FQGTGA. CDR3 length: 15 amino acids. Germline trimming cut 5 bases from V and 2 bases from J; bases unmatched to any gene: 8.

There are a few counts of this clone. The V call is TRBV2, the J call TRBJ1-5, with 7 positions matching TRBD1. From germline, CDR1 is SNHLY and CDR2 FYNNEI. After removal of 7 bases from V and 0 bases from J, the junction contained 3 bases not matched to a gene. CDR3 length: 14 amino acids. The CDR3 sequence is CASTGQVSNQPQHF. The CDR3 DNA follows: TGTGCCAGCACAGGACAGGTTAGCAATCAGCCCCAGCATTTT.

The chain uses TRBV4-3 and TRBJ2-1; tentative D call: TRBD2 (5 bases). The germline gives CDR1 LGHNA, CDR2 YSLEER. CDR3 length equals 16 residues. Trimming shortened V by 4 bases and J by 3 bases, and 16 bases separated the two germline ends. CDR3 sequence reads: CASSRGRRGGYNEQFF. In DNA form, the CDR3 reads TGCGCCAGCAGCCGCGGTAGGAGAGGAGGCTACAATGAGCAGTTCTTC.

This clone has a single count. The chain joins TRBV7-8 to TRBJ2-1, with 10 bases lining up with TRBD2. The junction had 6 bases not matched to a gene; V was cut back by 2 bases and J by 8 bases. This CDR3 region has 15 residues. The germline CDR1 and CDR2 sequences are SGHVS and FQNEAQ. As DNA, the CDR3 is TGTGCCAGCAGCTTATCCTCTAGCGGGAGTTATGAGCAGTTCTTC. Protein product: CASSLSSSGSYEQFF.

The rearrangement links TRBV15 to TRBJ1-4, with 10 bases that match TRBD1. V gave up 3 bases and J gave up 7 bases; unmatched junction bases: 2. This CDR3 comprises 14 residues. The germline gives CDR1 LNHNV, CDR2 YYDKDF (reference sequence). The CDR3 sequence is CATSRGQGSEKLFF. The CDR3 nucleotides are TGTGCCACCAGCAGGGGACAGGGGAGTGAAAAACTGTTTTTT. Drawing the rest from reference TRBV15 and TRBJ1-4, the complete variable domain is DAMVIQNPRYQVTQFGKPVTLSCSQTLNHNVMYWYQQKSSQAPKLLFHYYDKDFNNEADTPDNFQSRRPNTSFCFLDIRSPGLGDTAMYLCATSRGQGSEKLFFGSGTQLSVL.

The chain joins TRBV7-2 to TRBJ2-5; D possibly corresponds to TRBD2 (6 bases). Germline lookup yields CDR1 SGHTA and CDR2 FQGNSA. The CDR3 is 18 amino acids. Trimming took 3 bases from V and 5 from J, leaving 25 bases between them. CDR3 amino acids: CASSLTGLQTTLPETQYF. Here the CDR3 DNA reads TGTGCCAGCAGCTTGACGGGACTCCAAACAACCCTACCCGAGACCCAGTACTTC.